Included here is one T cell receptor beta chain sequence, with context. This sample was taken from a study of T cell responses to AZD1222 COVID-19 vaccine. CDR1 and CDR2 from the germline V gene are LNHDA and SQIVND (reference sequence). V gave up 1 base and J gave up 1 base, with 4 bases separating them. The CDR3 has 13 amino acids. Assay used: immunoSEQ multiplex PCR; TCRdb lists only in-frame clones, some missing. The sample shows 150,000 to 200,000 clones, approximately 95% of them seen only once. The source was peripheral blood, collected on day 0 of AZD1222 vaccination. The sequence derives from an adult in good health. The chain combines TRBV19 with TRBJ1-1; D is undetermined. CDR3 sequence reads: CASSIGANTEAFF. Written as DNA, the CDR3 is TGTGCCAGTAGTATAGGGGCGAACACTGAAGCTTTCTTT.